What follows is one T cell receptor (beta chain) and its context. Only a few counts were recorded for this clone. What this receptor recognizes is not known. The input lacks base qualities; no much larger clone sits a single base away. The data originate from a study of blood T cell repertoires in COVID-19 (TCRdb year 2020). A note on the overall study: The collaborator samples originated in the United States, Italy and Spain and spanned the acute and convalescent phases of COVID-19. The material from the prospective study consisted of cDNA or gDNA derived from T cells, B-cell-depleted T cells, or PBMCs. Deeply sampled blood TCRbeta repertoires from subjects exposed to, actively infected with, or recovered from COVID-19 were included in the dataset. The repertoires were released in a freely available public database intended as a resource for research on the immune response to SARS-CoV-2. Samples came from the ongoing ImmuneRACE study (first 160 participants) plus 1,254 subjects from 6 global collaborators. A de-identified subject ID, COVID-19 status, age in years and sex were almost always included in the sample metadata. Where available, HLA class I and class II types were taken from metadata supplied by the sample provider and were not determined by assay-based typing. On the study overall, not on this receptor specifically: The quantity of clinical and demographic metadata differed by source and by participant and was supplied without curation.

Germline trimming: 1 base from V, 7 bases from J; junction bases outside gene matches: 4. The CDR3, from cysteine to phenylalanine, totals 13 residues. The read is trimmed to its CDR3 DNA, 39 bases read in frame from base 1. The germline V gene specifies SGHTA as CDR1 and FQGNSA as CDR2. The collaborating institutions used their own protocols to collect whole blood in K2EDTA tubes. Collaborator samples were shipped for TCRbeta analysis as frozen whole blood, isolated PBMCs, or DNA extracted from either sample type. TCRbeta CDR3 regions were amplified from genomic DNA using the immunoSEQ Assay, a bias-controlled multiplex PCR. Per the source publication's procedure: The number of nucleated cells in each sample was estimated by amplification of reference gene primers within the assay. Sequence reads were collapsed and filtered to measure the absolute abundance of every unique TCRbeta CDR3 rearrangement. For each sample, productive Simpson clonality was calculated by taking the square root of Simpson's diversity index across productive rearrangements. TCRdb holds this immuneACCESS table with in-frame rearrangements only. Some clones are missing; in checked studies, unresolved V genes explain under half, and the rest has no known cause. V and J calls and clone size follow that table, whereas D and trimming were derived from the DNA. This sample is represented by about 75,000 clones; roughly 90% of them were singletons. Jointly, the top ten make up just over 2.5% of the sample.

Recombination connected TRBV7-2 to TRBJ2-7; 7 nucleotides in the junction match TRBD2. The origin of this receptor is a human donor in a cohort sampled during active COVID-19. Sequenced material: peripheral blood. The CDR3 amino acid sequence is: CASSLGGEGEQYF. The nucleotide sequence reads TGTGCCAGCAGCTTAGGTGGGGAGGGAGAGCAGTACTTC.